This is a list of T cell receptor beta chains from one sample in a study of radiation and T cells in renal cell carcinoma. Some clones are missing from TCRdb's copy, which holds only in-frame ones; the method was immunoSEQ multiplex PCR. The repertoire includes 110,000 to 150,000 clones, 70% to 90% of them detected once, and approximately 22% sits in the top ten. The sample was blood, taken from a patient whose treatment included radiotherapy and nephrectomy. The receptors were sampled from a woman between 50 and 59 years old with renal cell carcinoma. The CDR3 runs from the conserved cysteine through the conserved F or W. The order of the fields is clone size, V gene, J gene, D gene, CDR3 DNA, CDR3 protein. D genes are given only for firm matches. Clone size is stated in some rows and not others, as once, few, many or a class when expanded.

abundance: once; v_gene: TRBV20-1; j_gene: TRBJ2-3; d_gene: NA; CDR3nt: TGCAGTGCTAACCCCGCGGGGGCGGCCCATTTT; CDR3aa: CSANPAGAAHF
abundance: NA; v_gene: TRBV14; j_gene: TRBJ2-5; d_gene: NA; CDR3nt: TGTGCCAGCAGCCAAGATCCTAGGGTAGAGACCCAGTACTTC; CDR3aa: CASSQDPRVETQYF
abundance: NA; v_gene: TRBV15; j_gene: TRBJ2-7; d_gene: TRBD1; CDR3nt: TGTGCCACCAGCAGATACGACAGGGCCCGCACTCGGGAGCAGTACTTC; CDR3aa: CATSRYDRARTREQYF
abundance: NA; v_gene: TRBV25-1; j_gene: TRBJ1-1; d_gene: NA; CDR3nt: TGTGCCAGCAGTGAAGGGGGCAGTGCTGAAGCTTTCTTT; CDR3aa: CASSEGGSAEAFF
abundance: NA; v_gene: TRBV11-2; j_gene: TRBJ2-7; d_gene: NA; CDR3nt: TGTGCCAGCAGCCGCTGGCAAATCGAGCAGTACTTC; CDR3aa: CASSRWQIEQYF
abundance: NA; v_gene: TRBV6-5; j_gene: TRBJ1-1; d_gene: NA; CDR3nt: TGTGCCAGCAGTTCCGGGGTGAACACTGAAGCTTTCTTT; CDR3aa: CASSSGVNTEAFF
abundance: NA; v_gene: TRBV7-2; j_gene: TRBJ2-7; d_gene: TRBD1; CDR3nt: TGTGCCAGCAGCTTAGCGCCGGACAGGGTAACCGAGCAGTACTTC; CDR3aa: CASSLAPDRVTEQYF
abundance: once; v_gene: TRBV7-9; j_gene: TRBJ1-2; d_gene: NA; CDR3nt: TGTGCCAGCAGCAATCGACAGGAGTTCTATGGCTACACCTTC; CDR3aa: CASSNRQEFYGYTF
abundance: NA; v_gene: TRBV2; j_gene: TRBJ2-5; d_gene: NA; CDR3nt: TGTGCCAGCCGGGAGATCGGAGAGACCCAGTACTTC; CDR3aa: CASREIGETQYF
abundance: NA; v_gene: TRBV5-8; j_gene: TRBJ1-2; d_gene: TRBD1; CDR3nt: TGTGCCAGCAGCCGAGACAGGGGGGACTATGGCTACACCTTC; CDR3aa: CASSRDRGDYGYTF
abundance: NA; v_gene: TRBV6-5; j_gene: TRBJ2-2; d_gene: NA; CDR3nt: TGTGCCAGCAGCACAGGGGAGGACACCGGGGAGCTGTTTTTT; CDR3aa: CASSTGEDTGELFF
abundance: few; v_gene: TRBV5-1; j_gene: TRBJ2-5; d_gene: NA; CDR3nt: TGCGCCAGCAGCTCCCAAGAGACCCAGTACTTC; CDR3aa: CASSSQETQYF
abundance: NA; v_gene: TRBV4-1; j_gene: TRBJ2-2; d_gene: TRBD1; CDR3nt: TGCGCCAGCAAGCCGGGACAGACGAATACCGGGGAGCTGTTTTTT; CDR3aa: CASKPGQTNTGELFF
abundance: NA; v_gene: TRBV7-2; j_gene: TRBJ2-2; d_gene: NA; CDR3nt: TGTGCCAGCAGCCTGGACTTCGGGGAGCTGTTTTTT; CDR3aa: CASSLDFGELFF
abundance: NA; v_gene: TRBV15; j_gene: TRBJ1-6; d_gene: TRBD1; CDR3nt: TGTGCCACCAGCAGGGGCCGGGACAGCTATTCACCCCTCCACTTT; CDR3aa: CATSRGRDSYSPLHF
abundance: NA; v_gene: TRBV21-1; j_gene: TRBJ1-1; d_gene: NA; CDR3nt: TGTGCCAGCAGCAAAGTTCGGGGTAGGTGCGGGAACACTGAAGCTTTCTTT; CDR3aa: CASSKVRGRCGNTEAFF
abundance: NA; v_gene: TRBV28; j_gene: TRBJ2-7; d_gene: NA; CDR3nt: TGTGCCAGCAGGGGCGGAGAGGGGGGGGAGCAGTACTTC; CDR3aa: CASRGGEGGEQYF
abundance: NA; v_gene: TRBV30; j_gene: TRBJ1-1; d_gene: NA; CDR3nt: TGTGCCTGGAGTGATCGCACCGGTCGGGGCACTGAAGCTTTCTTT; CDR3aa: CAWSDRTGRGTEAFF
abundance: NA; v_gene: TRBV5-1; j_gene: TRBJ2-7; d_gene: NA; CDR3nt: TGCGCCAGCAGCTTAAGTGGAGGTGGTCGCGGCGAGCAGTACTTC; CDR3aa: CASSLSGGGRGEQYF
abundance: NA; v_gene: TRBV6-6; j_gene: TRBJ2-1; d_gene: NA; CDR3nt: TGTGCCAGCAGTTACTACAGGGCTAATGAGCAGTTCTTC; CDR3aa: CASSYYRANEQFF
abundance: NA; v_gene: TRBV6-5; j_gene: TRBJ2-4; d_gene: NA; CDR3nt: TGTGCCAGCAGGGACTCGACCAAAAACATTCAGTACTTC; CDR3aa: CASRDSTKNIQYF
abundance: few; v_gene: TRBV11-2; j_gene: TRBJ2-5; d_gene: NA; CDR3nt: TGTGCCAGCAGCTTAGCAATCGGGACGGTCGGAGAGACCCAGTACTTC; CDR3aa: CASSLAIGTVGETQYF
abundance: NA; v_gene: TRBV18; j_gene: TRBJ2-5; d_gene: NA; CDR3nt: TGTGCCAGCTCACCACGGGGGGCAGAGACCCAGTACTTC; CDR3aa: CASSPRGAETQYF
abundance: NA; v_gene: TRBV7-2; j_gene: TRBJ2-1; d_gene: NA; CDR3nt: TGTGCCAGCAGCTTTTCTAGTTACAATGAGCAGTTCTTC; CDR3aa: CASSFSSYNEQFF
abundance: once; v_gene: TRBV28; j_gene: TRBJ2-2; d_gene: NA; CDR3nt: TGTGCCAGCAGTTCGGGACGGTTTAACACCGGGGAGCTGTTTTTT; CDR3aa: CASSSGRFNTGELFF
abundance: NA; v_gene: TRBV2; j_gene: TRBJ1-3; d_gene: TRBD1; CDR3nt: TGTGCCAGCTCAGAGCAGACAGGGGTCGGAAACACCATATATTTT; CDR3aa: CASSEQTGVGNTIYF
abundance: NA; v_gene: TRBV5-1; j_gene: TRBJ2-5; d_gene: NA; CDR3nt: TGCGCCAGCATTCGGAGTGTCGGGGGCCCCGTGGAGACCCAGTACTTC; CDR3aa: CASIRSVGGPVETQYF
abundance: NA; v_gene: TRBV12-5; j_gene: TRBJ2-2; d_gene: NA; CDR3nt: TGTGCTAGTGGTCCCGAGGGGGGAAGGACCGGGGAGCTGTTTTTT; CDR3aa: CASGPEGGRTGELFF
abundance: NA; v_gene: TRBV10-3; j_gene: TRBJ2-3; d_gene: TRBD1; CDR3nt: TGTGCCATCAGACCCCTAGGAACAGGGGATATCACAGATACGCAGTATTTT; CDR3aa: CAIRPLGTGDITDTQYF
abundance: NA; v_gene: TRBV5-4; j_gene: TRBJ2-5; d_gene: TRBD2; CDR3nt: TGTGCCAGCAGCCCATCCCCTAGCGGGGGACTCCAAGAGACCCAGTACTTC; CDR3aa: CASSPSPSGGLQETQYF
abundance: NA; v_gene: TRBV5-8; j_gene: TRBJ1-3; d_gene: TRBD1; CDR3nt: TGTGCCAGCAGCTTGGTTTTGGGGACAGCTGGAAACACCATATATTTT; CDR3aa: CASSLVLGTAGNTIYF
abundance: NA; v_gene: TRBV9; j_gene: TRBJ1-3; d_gene: NA; CDR3nt: TGTGCCAGCAGCGTAGCTATTGGGCCAAACTCTGGAAACACCATATATTTT; CDR3aa: CASSVAIGPNSGNTIYF
abundance: few; v_gene: TRBV10-1; j_gene: TRBJ1-3; d_gene: NA; CDR3nt: TGCGCCAGCATGAAGAGCTCTGGAAACACCATATATTTT; CDR3aa: CASMKSSGNTIYF
abundance: NA; v_gene: TRBV10-1; j_gene: TRBJ1-3; d_gene: NA; CDR3nt: TGCGCCAGCAGTTCCCCACCTGGGAACACCATATATTTT; CDR3aa: CASSSPPGNTIYF
abundance: NA; v_gene: TRBV6-5; j_gene: TRBJ1-5; d_gene: NA; CDR3nt: TGTGCCAGCAGTTCCGAACATCAGCAGGGCGGTCAGCCCCAGCATTTT; CDR3aa: CASSSEHQQGGQPQHF
abundance: many; v_gene: TRBV9; j_gene: TRBJ2-3; d_gene: NA; CDR3nt: TGTGCCAGCAGCCCGGAAGCCCGCACAGATACGCAGTATTTT; CDR3aa: CASSPEARTDTQYF
abundance: NA; v_gene: TRBV2; j_gene: TRBJ1-1; d_gene: NA; CDR3nt: TGTGCCAGCAGTGACATGGGACTGCCAATCTTT; CDR3aa: CASSDMGLPIF
abundance: few; v_gene: TRBV7-2; j_gene: TRBJ1-1; d_gene: NA; CDR3nt: TGTGCCAGCAGCTTAGATCCCAGTTTTGAAGCTTTCTTT; CDR3aa: CASSLDPSFEAFF
abundance: NA; v_gene: TRBV19; j_gene: TRBJ1-1; d_gene: NA; CDR3nt: TGTGCCAGTAGTATAGCTGACCCTTTCACTGAAGCTTTCTTT; CDR3aa: CASSIADPFTEAFF
abundance: NA; v_gene: TRBV9; j_gene: TRBJ2-7; d_gene: TRBD2; CDR3nt: TGTGCCAGCAGCGCAGGAGCTCGCGGGAGGGGCGAGCAGTACTTC; CDR3aa: CASSAGARGRGEQYF
abundance: NA; v_gene: TRBV10-1; j_gene: TRBJ1-1; d_gene: NA; CDR3nt: TGCGCCAGCAGTGAGTCGAGCTCTGAAGCTTTCTTT; CDR3aa: CASSESSSEAFF
abundance: NA; v_gene: TRBV10-2; j_gene: TRBJ1-2; d_gene: NA; CDR3nt: TGCGCCAGCAGTGTCGGACGGAGCTATGGCTACACCTTC; CDR3aa: CASSVGRSYGYTF